These T cell receptor delta chains were read from a single sample in a study of gamma-delta chains in newborns, infants, children. TCRdb used CATT to re-call clones from the reads. The table includes over 4,000 delta-chain clones, around 5% detected once. The sequencing sample was made of blood. The origin of the receptors is a child who was a newborn, infant or young child, either healthy, febrile or measles-vaccinated (not recorded which). Both conserved end residues are part of each CDR3. The order of the fields is V gene, D gene, clone size, CDR3 protein. The D gene is left open where the match is weak. The size of a clone is reported for some rows only, either as once, few or many, or as a class for expanded clones.

v_call: TRAV29/DV5
d_call: TRDD3
clone_size: NA
cdr3_aa: CAASSPGPMVPGGYTDKLIF

v_call: TRDV2
d_call: TRDD3
clone_size: NA
cdr3_aa: CACDTLGDESAQLFF

v_call: TRDV2
d_call: TRDD3
clone_size: medium-sized
cdr3_aa: CACDEGGFLSWDTRQMFF

v_call: TRDV2
d_call: NA
clone_size: few
cdr3_aa: CACDSLLGPVLAAQLFF

v_call: TRDV2
d_call: NA
clone_size: NA
cdr3_aa: CACDSLGMELTAQLFF

v_call: TRDV1
d_call: NA
clone_size: NA
cdr3_aa: CALGENGGSVLGYTDKLIF

v_call: TRDV1
d_call: TRDD3
clone_size: NA
cdr3_aa: CALGELRGLGVLLTAQLFF

v_call: TRDV2
d_call: TRDD3
clone_size: medium-sized
cdr3_aa: CACDTVLGESSWDTRQMFF

v_call: TRDV1
d_call: TRDD3
clone_size: NA
cdr3_aa: CALGAVLGDTDKLIF

v_call: TRDV2
d_call: TRDD3
clone_size: NA
cdr3_aa: CACDTASTGGYLYTDKLIF

v_call: TRDV2
d_call: TRDD3
clone_size: few
cdr3_aa: CACDTSWGSSWDTLQMFF

v_call: TRDV1
d_call: NA
clone_size: NA
cdr3_aa: CALGESGRRLQYTDKLIF

v_call: TRDV1
d_call: TRDD3
clone_size: few
cdr3_aa: CALGEPKFPTRGYDADKLIF

v_call: TRAV29/DV5
d_call: NA
clone_size: few
cdr3_aa: CAASPLRDRGYPALTAQLFF

v_call: TRDV2
d_call: TRDD3
clone_size: NA
cdr3_aa: CACDSPTGGPSSWDTRQMFF

v_call: TRDV1
d_call: NA
clone_size: few
cdr3_aa: CALGELAPYWAPTPDKLIF

v_call: TRDV1
d_call: TRDD3
clone_size: NA
cdr3_aa: CALGETGLRGASGGYLYTDKLIF

v_call: TRDV1
d_call: NA
clone_size: NA
cdr3_aa: CALGKGGLTTLGGYTDKLIF

v_call: TRDV2
d_call: NA
clone_size: few
cdr3_aa: CACDTATRDSSWDTRQMFF

v_call: TRDV2
d_call: NA
clone_size: large
cdr3_aa: CACDSTGSSWDTRQMFF

v_call: TRDV2
d_call: TRDD3
clone_size: few
cdr3_aa: CACDTGNLLGDSQYTDKLIF

v_call: TRDV1
d_call: TRDD3
clone_size: few
cdr3_aa: CALGENSHRAGGSPKLIF

v_call: TRDV2
d_call: TRDD3
clone_size: NA
cdr3_aa: CACDSLGEARPLIF

v_call: TRDV2
d_call: TRDD3
clone_size: few
cdr3_aa: CACDTIGGMPLKLIF

v_call: TRDV2
d_call: TRDD3
clone_size: medium-sized
cdr3_aa: CACDTGGYGTWDTRQMFF

v_call: TRDV2
d_call: TRDD3
clone_size: few
cdr3_aa: CACDSLLGDTPTWDTRQMFF

v_call: TRDV2
d_call: TRDD3
clone_size: few
cdr3_aa: CACDTAGGHSWDTRQMFF

v_call: TRDV2
d_call: TRDD3
clone_size: NA
cdr3_aa: CACDTLGDLTAQLFF

v_call: TRDV1
d_call: TRDD3
clone_size: few
cdr3_aa: CALGEPSTRNWGIPMYTDKLIF

v_call: TRDV2
d_call: TRDD3
clone_size: NA
cdr3_aa: CACDPVGLGDTDDSWDTRQMFF

v_call: TRDV2
d_call: TRDD3
clone_size: large
cdr3_aa: CACDHVLGDTLTAQLFF

v_call: TRAV29/DV5
d_call: TRDD3
clone_size: few
cdr3_aa: CAATLGDLTAQLFF

v_call: TRDV2
d_call: NA
clone_size: medium-sized
cdr3_aa: CACDFLPGGPQALTAQLFF

v_call: TRDV2
d_call: TRDD3
clone_size: NA
cdr3_aa: CACDLLGDSNADKLIF

v_call: TRDV2
d_call: NA
clone_size: few
cdr3_aa: CACDTDGFSGPYVHTDKLIF

v_call: TRAV29/DV5
d_call: TRDD3
clone_size: few
cdr3_aa: CAATDCGGCYTDKLIF

v_call: TRDV1
d_call: TRDD2
clone_size: NA
cdr3_aa: CALGELEFHSYNGIKSLPAQLFF

v_call: TRDV1
d_call: TRDD3
clone_size: few
cdr3_aa: CALGEAPPLGDLCKLIF

v_call: TRDV2
d_call: TRDD3
clone_size: NA
cdr3_aa: CACDAIITGGPPLTAQLFF

v_call: TRDV2
d_call: TRDD3
clone_size: few
cdr3_aa: CACDKILGDTRSWDTRQMFF

v_call: TRDV1
d_call: NA
clone_size: NA
cdr3_aa: CALGEGQMTYTDKLIF

v_call: TRDV2
d_call: TRDD3
clone_size: NA
cdr3_aa: CACDVLGDTSGWDTRQMFF

v_call: TRDV2
d_call: TRDD3
clone_size: NA
cdr3_aa: CACDLPYWGIRPDKLIF

v_call: TRDV1
d_call: NA
clone_size: few
cdr3_aa: CALGNPYIPNRAYTDKLIF

v_call: TRDV2
d_call: NA
clone_size: medium-sized
cdr3_aa: CACDPTGSSWDTRQMFF

v_call: TRDV2
d_call: TRDD3
clone_size: few
cdr3_aa: CACDTWGRTSSWDTRQMFF

v_call: TRDV1
d_call: TRDD3
clone_size: few
cdr3_aa: CALGELEGGYTDKLIF

v_call: TRDV1
d_call: TRDD3
clone_size: few
cdr3_aa: CALGEPAFRSTGGSDKLIF

v_call: TRDV2
d_call: TRDD3
clone_size: NA
cdr3_aa: CACDPILGDGSWDTRQMFF

v_call: TRAV29/DV5
d_call: TRDD3
clone_size: few
cdr3_aa: CAARRLGDTPYRYTDKLIF

v_call: TRAV29/DV5
d_call: TRDD3
clone_size: few
cdr3_aa: CAASDFTDWGIGADKLIF

v_call: TRDV1
d_call: TRDD3
clone_size: few
cdr3_aa: CALGELGMGLWGICGPDKLIF

v_call: TRDV2
d_call: TRDD3
clone_size: NA
cdr3_aa: CACDTVSGDTHSSWDTRQMFF

v_call: TRDV2
d_call: TRDD3
clone_size: few
cdr3_aa: CACDTGENWGSSSWDTRQMFF

v_call: TRDV3
d_call: TRDD3
clone_size: NA
cdr3_aa: CASSVYWGIISWDTRQMFF